The rows below give T cell receptor beta chains drawn from one sample of a study of T cell responses to AZD1222 COVID-19 vaccine. The repertoire was sequenced with immunoSEQ multiplex PCR; TCRdb's copy has only in-frame clones and lacks some. The sample holds 110,000 or so clones, more than 70% seen once. The sequenced sample was peripheral blood, obtained 28 days after the second AZD1222 dose. The source of these receptors is an adult who received the AZD1222 COVID-19 vaccine. Each CDR3 is given with its conserved first and last residue. D genes are given only for firm matches. Expanded clones get a size class; other rows say once, few or many, or leave the size out.

- | - | TRBJ1-3 | TRBV7-9 | CASSVGTLRGGNTIYF | TGTGCCAGCAGCGTCGGGACACTCCGCGGTGGAAACACCATATATTTT
- | - | TRBJ2-3 | TRBV7-7 | CASSLGQGYTDTQYF | TGTGCCAGCAGCTTAGGGCAGGGGTACACAGATACGCAGTATTTT
TRBD2 | - | TRBJ2-1 | TRBV29-1 | CSLLPSGSPYNEQFF | TGCAGCTTGCTCCCTAGCGGGTCCCCCTACAATGAGCAGTTCTTC
- | - | TRBJ1-2 | TRBV6-1 | CASSDQLNYGYTF | TGTGCCAGCAGTGACCAGCTGAACTATGGCTACACCTTC
- | - | TRBJ1-2 | TRBV27 | CASSPQMGLLNYGYTF | TGTGCCAGCAGTCCCCAAATGGGACTCCTTAACTATGGCTACACCTTC
- | - | TRBJ1-6 | TRBV7-2 | CASSPLGGPNSPLHF | TGTGCCAGCAGCCCCCTCGGGGGGCCCAATTCACCCCTCCACTTT
- | - | TRBJ1-6 | TRBV6-5 | CASSSGQGWSPLHF | TGTGCCAGCAGCTCCGGGCAGGGTTGGTCACCCCTCCACTTT
- | - | TRBJ2-7 | TRBV10-3 | CAISEVQGSEQYF | TGTGCCATCAGTGAAGTTCAGGGCTCCGAGCAGTACTTC
- | few | TRBJ2-7 | TRBV5-1 | CASSLVAGRNYEQYF | TGCGCCAGCAGCTTGGTCGCAGGTCGTAACTACGAGCAGTACTTC
- | - | TRBJ1-2 | TRBV5-1 | CASSFGSENHYGYTF | TGCGCCAGCAGCTTCGGTTCAGAAAATCACTATGGCTACACCTTC
- | few | TRBJ1-1 | TRBV5-4 | CASSPSGHLNTEAFF | TGTGCCAGCAGCCCTTCCGGACATTTGAACACTGAAGCTTTCTTT